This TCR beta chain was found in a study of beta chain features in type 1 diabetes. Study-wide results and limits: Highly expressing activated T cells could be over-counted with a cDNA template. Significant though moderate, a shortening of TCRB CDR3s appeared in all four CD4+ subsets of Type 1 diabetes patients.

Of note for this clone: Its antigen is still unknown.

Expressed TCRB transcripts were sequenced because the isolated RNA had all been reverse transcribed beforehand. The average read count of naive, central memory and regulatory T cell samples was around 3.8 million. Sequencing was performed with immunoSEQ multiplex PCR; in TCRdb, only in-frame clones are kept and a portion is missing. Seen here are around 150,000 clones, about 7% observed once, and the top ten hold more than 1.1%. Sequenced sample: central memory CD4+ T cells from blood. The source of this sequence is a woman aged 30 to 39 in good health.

The CDR3 spells CASSSTTGELFF. For the CDR3, the DNA is TGTGCCAGCAGTTCTACGACCGGGGAGCTGTTTTTT. The genes are TRBV28 and TRBJ2-2, with D unclear. The CDR3 consists of 12 residues. Germline V gene lookup returns CDR1 MDHEN and CDR2 SYDVKM. Between the trimmed V and J ends, which lost 4 bases and 5 bases, there was a span of 5 bases. The full variable domain, completed using reference TRBV28 and TRBJ2-2, is DVKVTQSSRYLVKRTGEKVFLECVQDMDHENMFWYRQDPGLGLRLIYFSYDVKMKEKGDIPEGYSVSREKKERFSLILESASTNQTSMYLCASSSTTGELFFGEGSRLTVL.